This TCR beta chain was captured by sequencing in a study of T-cell reconstitution after alpha-beta-depleted transplantation in children. Preparing the TCRbeta library involved the use of unique molecular identifiers. TCRdb reprocessed the PCR reads with MiXCR, giving one entry per CDR3 protein. The data contain 280,000 or so distinct CDR3 sequences, roughly 12% of them singletons. The germline V gene encodes CDR1 MDHEN and CDR2 SYDVKM. This CDR3 region has 15 residues. Deletions cut 1 base from V and 5 bases from J, with 11 bases between. This clonotype was sampled from a male patient aged 2-15 years who had a stem cell transplant for chronic granulomatous disease, so the T cells may come from the graft donor. The sample here was peripheral blood, taken 180 days after TCRalphabeta/CD19-depleted stem cell transplant. The chain is built from TRBV28 and TRBJ2-2; TRBD2 might be the D (6 bases). CDR3 bases: TGTGCCAGCAGTTTATCCGGGAGTGGTACCGGGGAGCTGTTTTTT. Amino acid sequence: CASSLSGSGTGELFF.